These 7 T cell receptor beta chains were all obtained from the same sample, sequenced in a study of T-cell memory formation after mild COVID-19. TCRdb independently ran MiXCR on the 5' RACE reads; one entry per CDR3 protein. The sample holds about 200,000 distinct CDR3 sequences, 9.5% seen once. Input material: PBMCs or a T cell subset sorted from them (not recorded which). The receptors shown here come from a man in his late teens or twenties who had mild COVID-19 (a few samples of this study predate the infection). Cell type and time point are not known.

The rearrangement links TRBV7-9 to TRBJ2-3, with 7 bases matching TRBD2. This CDR3 region has 14 residues. CDR1 and CDR2 from the germline V gene are SEHNR and FQNEAQ (reference sequence). V lost 4 bases to trimming and J lost 6 bases; unmatched junction nucleotides: 7. CDR3 nucleotide sequence: TGTGCCAGCAGCTCCGGGGACTACTCCGATACGCAGTATTTT. This encodes CASSSGDYSDTQYF.

V and J are TRBV4-2 and TRBJ2-3; tentative D call: TRBD1 (5 bases). V lost 4 bases to trimming and J lost 4 bases, with 9 bases between them. CDR1 is LGHNA and CDR2 is YNFKEQ in the germline V gene. CDR3 length: 13 amino acids. The CDR3 here is CASSRQGPDTQYF. The CDR3 DNA follows: TGTGCCAGCAGCCGGCAGGGCCCAGATACGCAGTATTTT.

This clonotype was seen a handful of times. The chain carries TRBV6-5 and TRBJ2-5; 8 bases agree with TRBD1. The CDR3 is 15 amino acids. After removal of 4 bases from V and 3 bases from J, the junction contained 7 bases not matched to a gene. Germline V gives CDR1 MNHEY, CDR2 SVGAGI. The CDR3 nucleotides read TGTGCCAGCAGTTCATTTGGACAGGGAAAAGAGACCCAGTACTTC. This sequence encodes CASSSFGQGKETQYF.

V gene TRBV5-4 combines with J gene TRBJ2-2, with D perhaps TRBD2 (5 bases). The CDR3 has 13 residues. Trimming took off 4 bases at V and 5 bases at J, with 9 bases between the two ends. Germline CDR1 SGHNT, CDR2 YYREEE (reference sequence). The CDR3 spells CASSGPGTGELFF. The CDR3 DNA is TGTGCCAGCAGCGGTCCGGGGACCGGGGAGCTGTTTTTT.

This clonotype was picked up a small number of times. A junction boundary mismatches the germline segment, possibly from a read error. V and J are TRBV5-1 and TRBJ2-7; 8 bases match TRBD1. This CDR3 has 15 amino acids. From germline, CDR1 is SGHRS and CDR2 YFSETQ. CDR3: CASRENGQGSFEQYF. CDR3 nucleotides: TGCGCCAGCAGGGAGAACGGACAGGGCTCCTTCGAGCAGTACTTC. Drawing the rest from reference TRBV5-1 and TRBJ2-7, the complete variable domain is KAGVTQTPRYLIKTRGQQVTLSCSPISGHRSVSWYQQTPGQGLQFLFEYFSETQRNKGNFPGRFSGRQFSNSRSEMNVSTLELGDSALYLCASRENGQGSFEQYFGPGTRLTVT.

V and J are TRBV5-1 and TRBJ2-1, with a weak D call TRBD1 (6 bases). Trimming cost V 3 bases and J 8 bases, with 15 bases left between them. The V gene's germline CDR1 is SGHRS and CDR2 YFSETQ. The CDR3 totals 14 residues. CDR3 amino acids: CASSWTDGVYEQFF. CDR3 sequence (DNA): TGCGCCAGCAGCTGGACAGATGGGGTGTATGAGCAGTTCTTC.

In this sample, this clonotype turned up a few times. The junction departs from germline at one end; a sequencing error may be responsible. This chain joins TRBV11-2 and TRBJ2-5, with TRBD1 as a possible D gene (6 bases). The CDR3 is 15 amino acids. CDR1 and CDR2 (germline): SGHAT, FQNNGV. In DNA, the CDR3 is TGTGCCAGCAGCTTAGGGATCCAGGGGCAAGGGACCCAGTACTTC. This encodes CASSLGIQGQGTQYF. Combining the CDR3 with reference TRBV11-2 and TRBJ2-5 gives the whole variable domain EAGVAQSPRYKIIEKRQSVAFWCNPISGHATLYWYQQILGQGPKLLIQFQNNGVVDDSQLPKDRFSAERLKGVDSTLKIQPAKLEDSAVYLCASSLGIQGQGTQYFGPGTRLLVL.